This T cell receptor beta chain is from a study of neoadjuvant anti-PD-1 for oral cavity cancer. The sample's time point: after neoadjuvant nivolumab, at surgical resection. The repertoire was sequenced with immunoSEQ multiplex PCR; TCRdb's copy has only in-frame clones and lacks some. Altogether roughly 15,000 clones are present, around 74% being singletons, with the ten largest covering around 3%. Details on this clone: The same CDR3 can be traced to other DNA sequences in this sample.

This clonotype was obtained from a person aged 40 to 85 with oral cavity squamous cell carcinoma. The sequenced sample was PBMCs, obtained after nivolumab (anti-PD-1) treatment.

The CDR3 nucleotides are TGTGCCAGCAGCTTCGGGACTAGCCTAACAGATACGCAGTATTTT. The encoded protein is CASSFGTSLTDTQYF. This rearrangement joins TRBV7-9 to TRBJ2-3, with 9 bases fitting TRBD2. Germline V CDR1 and CDR2: SEHNR, FQNEAQ (reference sequence). CDR3 length equals 15 residues. J gave up 3 bases and V 3 bases, and 4 bases lay outside the gene matches.